The following is a T cell receptor beta chain sequence with its context. Its cognate antigen has yet to be identified. No per-base quality is available; no much larger clone lies one base away. The library was generated by the immunoSEQ multiplex PCR assay. Following the manufacturer's protocol, the hsTCRB Kit was used to amplify rearranged TCR beta chain sequences. TCRB libraries were sequenced on an Illumina MiSeq. In the original analysis: The kit vendor's proprietary platform handled demultiplexing, trimming and gene mapping. Drawn from immuneACCESS, this table holds only the in-frame rearrangements with V and J called that TCRdb kept. Clones are partly lost; checked studies trace under half to an unresolved V gene and leave the rest unexplained. V and J calls and clone size are copied from that table; D and trimming were computed from the DNA. In this sample the table shows tens of thousands of clones, 90% of which occur a single time. The ten largest clonotypes hold around 20% of the sample.

The data were taken from a study of a mutant IDH1 vaccine in newly diagnosed glioma (dated by TCRdb to the early 2020s). Study-level background: Patients were given eight vaccinations, in weeks 1, 3, 5, 7, 11, 15, 19 and 23, which matched visits V03 through V10. Vaccination began 4-6 weeks after radiotherapy alone, or alongside temozolomide cycles in the chemotherapy-containing groups. Six visits were used for peripheral blood collection: V03 (baseline), V05, V07, V10, V12 and V13. Before enrollment, patients had received standard therapy of radiotherapy alone, temozolomide alone, or radiochemotherapy with temozolomide; most received the combination. For exploratory analyses, longitudinal TCRB deep sequencing was carried out in 25 treated patients wherever samples were available. Of the approximately 33 treated patients, roughly 60% were male and approximately 40% were female, and the mean age was 40.4 years.

Taken with the paper, the label for time point translates to: week 11, during vaccination. Each vaccine dose was 300 ug of a 20-mer mutant IDH1 peptide in Montanide, given subcutaneously with topical imiquimod. The donors had newly diagnosed IDH1-mutant astrocytomas of WHO grade 3 or 4 that showed loss of nuclear ATRX. The samples were drawn from NOA16, a multicentre, single-arm, open-label phase I trial in Germany that tested a mutant IDH1 peptide vaccine in humans for the first time. Genomic DNA for TCRB sequencing was extracted from EDTA blood using the DNeasy Blood and Tissue Kit. From the cysteine through the phenylalanine, the CDR3 covers 14 amino acids. Of all the DNA, just the CDR3 is kept, 42 bases in frame from base 1. Via the germline V gene, CDR1 is KGHSH and CDR2 LQKENI. Trimming accounts for 3 bases at V and 6 bases at J, while the number of junction bases matched to no gene is 5. What the work shows at the level of the full study, not this receptor alone: The authors noted that analyses of patient blood samples could not be reproduced because of sample limitations. No apparent relationship was observed between pseudoprogression and alterations in the top peripheral T cell clonotypes detected by TCRB sequencing. Availability determined which PBMC samples were chosen for TCRB deep sequencing. Immune responses induced by the vaccine were seen in approximately 93% of patients across multiple MHC alleles.

Source: PBMCs, taken from a glioma patient whose treatment included an IDH1 peptide vaccine. The rearranged chain carries TRBV18 and TRBJ1-2; the junction holds 9 bases that match TRBD1. This clonotype was obtained from a man aged 18 to 29 with glioma. The DNA sequence is as follows: TGTGCCAGCTCACCCCAGGGACAGGGCAATGGCTACACCTTC. The translation is CASSPQGQGNGYTF.